These 22 T cell receptor beta chains were sequenced from one sample in a study of T cells in localized non-small cell lung cancer (dated by TCRdb to 2020 to 2021). Library prep was done by the immunoSEQ multiplex PCR assay. Here the immuneACCESS table is served through TCRdb, limited to in-frame sequences with V and J called. Missing clones are a known gap in these copies; in checked studies unresolved V genes cover under half, and the rest lacks a known reason. Present in this sample are 45,000 to 60,000 clones, roughly 80% of which were seen just once. Around 4% of the sample is taken by the ten largest. Material: PBMCs, obtained before any cancer treatment. These receptors were obtained from a woman aged 40-70 years with stage II lung adenocarcinoma.

The J gene is TRBJ2-1, the V gene TRBV11-3; D is undetermined. Trimming took 5 bases from V and 4 from J, leaving 12 bases between them. CDR1 is SGHNT, CDR2 YENEEA, per germline. The CDR3 covers 14 residues. The CDR3 sequence: CASSPTTLYNEQFF. The DNA for the CDR3 is TGTGCCAGCAGCCCCACGACGTTATACAATGAGCAGTTCTTC.

The rearrangement joins TRBV2 to TRBJ1-6; 7 nucleotides line up with TRBD1. Germline loops: CDR1 SNHLY, CDR2 FYNNEI. Trimming cost V 8 bases and J 4 bases; bases outside gene matches: 8. The CDR3 covers 15 residues. This chain's CDR3 is CASGRGPGYNSPLHF. In DNA form, the CDR3 reads TGTGCCAGCGGGAGGGGGCCCGGTTATAATTCACCCCTCCACTTT.

The gene calls are TRBV4-3 and TRBJ2-6, with D uncertain. CDR3 length: 16 residues. Germline V gives CDR1 LGHNA, CDR2 YSLEER. The V end lost 0 bases, the J end lost 0 bases, and 6 bases lay between the germline ends. The CDR3: CASSQDSFSGANVLTF. The CDR3 nucleotides are TGCGCCAGCAGCCAAGACAGCTTCTCTGGGGCCAACGTCCTGACTTTC.

The rearrangement uses TRBV2 and TRBJ1-1; D is possibly TRBD1 (6 bases). The length of the CDR3 is 17 residues. In germline, CDR1 is SNHLY, CDR2 FYNNEI. The germline V and J ends were trimmed by 8 bases and 3 bases, with 25 bases remaining between them. In DNA, the CDR3 is TGTGCCAGCGAGAGGGGGTTGGGGGCCTCTGCCCACACTGAAGCTTTCTTT. The encoded protein is CASERGLGASAHTEAFF.

The chain uses TRBV6-5 and TRBJ1-1; D not resolved. The CDR3 extends over 11 amino acids. Germline V gene lookup returns CDR1 MNHEY and CDR2 SVGAGI. Trimming cost V 8 bases and J 5 bases, with 9 bases left between them. The CDR3 reads CASSRGTEAFF. The CDR3 DNA follows: TGTGCCAGCTCAAGAGGGACTGAAGCTTTCTTT.

This clone was counted a few times. The gene calls are TRBV7-3 and TRBJ2-1; D might be TRBD1 or TRBD2, each matching 6 bases. This CDR3 region has 13 residues. Germline values: CDR1 SGHTA, CDR2 FQGTGA. Trimming stripped 4 bases from V and 6 bases from J, with 10 bases between. DNA of the CDR3: TGTGCCAGCAGCTCGGGGGCAGGCAATGAGCAGTTCTTC. The encoded protein is CASSSGAGNEQFF.

This chain joins TRBV5-6 and TRBJ2-7; weak D call: TRBD2 (5 bases). The V end was cut by 0 bases, the J end by 1 base, with 8 bases between. Germline values: CDR1 SGHDT, CDR2 YYEEEE. The CDR3 has 14 amino acids. CDR3: CASSLGGLSYEQYF. The CDR3 region has the DNA TGTGCCAGCAGCTTGGGAGGGCTTTCCTACGAGCAGTACTTC. The full variable domain, with the rest looked up from reference TRBV5-6 and TRBJ2-7, is DAGVTQSPTHLIKTRGQQVTLRCSPKSGHDTVSWYQQALGQGPQFIFQYYEEEERQRGNFPDRFSGHQFPNYSSELNVNALLLGDSALYLCASSLGGLSYEQYFGPGTRLTVT.

The genes are TRBV7-9 and TRBJ1-4; D is ambiguous. Per the germline V gene, CDR1 is SEHNR and CDR2 is FQNEAQ (reference sequence). Trimming removed 0 bases at V and 1 base at J, with 6 bases between. CDR3 length equals 15 residues. Written as DNA, the CDR3 is TGTGCCAGCAGCTTAGCATGGGGAACTAATGAAAAACTGTTTTTT. Its translation is CASSLAWGTNEKLFF.

The chain employs TRBV30 and TRBJ1-1, with D possibly matching TRBD1 (6 bases). Germline lookup yields CDR1 GTSNPN and CDR2 SVGIG (reference sequence). V gave up 2 bases and J gave up 0 bases, with 25 bases separating them. The CDR3 contains 19 residues. The CDR3 DNA is TGTGCCTGGAGTCGGACCTTAAAAAATCCGGGACACCTGAACACTGAAGCTTTCTTT. As protein: CAWSRTLKNPGHLNTEAFF.

This clone showed up many times. CDR3 amino acids: CASRLALGRDYGYTF. The DNA for the CDR3 is TGTGCAAGTCGCTTAGCGCTGGGACGGGACTATGGCTACACCTTC. The genes are TRBV12-2 and TRBJ1-2. TRBV12-2 is flagged as a pseudogene. CDR3 length equals 15 residues.

V usage is TRBV19 and J usage is TRBJ1-5, with a weak D call TRBD1 (6 bases). The V end was cut by 4 bases, the J end by 5 bases, with 15 bases between. The CDR3 extends over 15 amino acids. CDR1 and CDR2 from the germline V gene are LNHDA and SQIVND (reference sequence). CDR3: CASSRGQLRDQPQHF. CDR3 nucleotides: TGTGCCAGTAGTAGGGGACAATTGAGGGATCAGCCCCAGCATTTT.

V is TRBV29-1 and J is TRBJ2-7; 11 nucleotides line up with TRBD1. J gave up 3 bases and V 6 bases, and 4 bases lay outside the gene matches. The CDR3 is 13 residues long. Germline lookup yields CDR1 SQVTM and CDR2 ANQGSEA. In nucleotides, the CDR3 is TGCAGCGTCCCGGGACAGGGGGGCTACGAGCAGTACTTC. Its protein is CSVPGQGGYEQYF.

The V call is TRBV28, the J call TRBJ1-2, with 8 bases matching TRBD1. CDR1 is MDHEN and CDR2 is SYDVKM in the germline V gene. The CDR3 covers 15 residues. V shed 6 bases, J shed 3 bases, and the junction held 9 bases outside the gene matches. The CDR3, as DNA: TGTGCCAGCAGCTTAGGTACAGGGGGTGACTATGGCTACACCTTC. This translates into CASSLGTGGDYGYTF.

This sequence joins TRBV10-3 and TRBJ2-5, with D possibly called TRBD1 or TRBD2 (5 bases each). CDR3 length equals 16 residues. The germline V gene encodes CDR1 ENHRY and CDR2 SYGVKD. V dropped 0 bases and J dropped 1 base, with 12 bases sitting between them. In DNA form, the CDR3 reads TGTGCCATCAGTGAGTCGAAAAGAGGGGTCCAAGAGACCCAGTACTTC. It codes for CAISESKRGVQETQYF.

The genes are TRBV5-6 and TRBJ1-6; the match to TRBD1 covers 8 bases. This CDR3 has 16 amino acids. V shed 6 bases, J shed 8 bases, and the junction held 13 bases outside the gene matches. Germline V lookup: CDR1 SGHDT, CDR2 YYEEEE. As DNA, the CDR3 is TGTGCCAGCAACCCGAGGGGGTGGGACAGGCATTCACCCCTCCACTTT. It translates to CASNPRGWDRHSPLHF.

The genes are TRBV10-3 and TRBJ1-3, with 12 bases identical to TRBD1. Germline V gene sequence: CDR1 ENHRY, CDR2 SYGVKD. Trimming removed 2 bases from V and 4 bases from J; junction bases left unmatched: 3. CDR3 size: 16 residues. In DNA form, the CDR3 reads TGTGCCATCAGTGAGCCGGGACAGGGGGCGGGAAACACCATATATTTT. As protein: CAISEPGQGAGNTIYF.

The CDR3 here is CASSITPVRNYGYTF. Written as DNA, the CDR3 is TGTGCCAGCAGTATTACTCCAGTCCGTAACTATGGCTACACCTTC. The chain is built from TRBV28 and TRBJ1-2; unclear D gene. The CDR3 length is 15 residues. Per germline, CDR1 MDHEN and CDR2 SYDVKM. V shed 5 bases and J shed 1 base, with 14 bases lying between them.

The genes are TRBV5-6 and TRBJ1-1; 7 nucleotides agree with TRBD1. The junction had 10 bases not matched to a gene; V was cut back by 4 bases and J by 4 bases. The germline V gene encodes CDR1 SGHDT and CDR2 YYEEEE. This CDR3 has 15 residues. This CDR3 is CASSALGGVTTEAFF. The DNA of the CDR3 is TGTGCCAGCAGCGCCTTAGGGGGCGTGACCACTGAAGCTTTCTTT.

V is TRBV27 and J is TRBJ1-4; 8 nucleotides line up with TRBD1. The CDR3 consists of 15 residues. Germline V CDR1 and CDR2: MNHEY, SMNVEV (reference sequence). V dropped 5 bases and J dropped 7; count of bases not matched to a gene: 9. DNA for the CDR3: TGTGCCAGCAGTGACGGACAGGGAAGAGGTGAAAAACTGTTTTTT. It encodes CASSDGQGRGEKLFF.

V and J are TRBV30 and TRBJ2-3, with no clear D. Looked up from germline, CDR1 is GTSNPN and CDR2 is SVGIG (reference sequence). V was pared by 1 base and J by 2 bases, with 4 bases between. This CDR3 comprises 12 residues. The CDR3 reads CAWSANTDTQYF. Written as DNA, the CDR3 is TGTGCCTGGAGTGCCAACACAGATACGCAGTATTTT.

This chain joins TRBV18 and TRBJ1-1, with a possible D match to TRBD1 (6 bases). Trimming left V 2 bases short and J 7 bases short, with 14 bases between. The CDR3 covers 14 residues. Looked up from germline, CDR1 is KGHSH and CDR2 is LQKENI. The CDR3: CASSPSWQGNEAFF. CDR3 nucleotides: TGTGCCAGCTCACCATCCTGGCAGGGGAATGAAGCTTTCTTT.

The chain is built from TRBV7-2 and TRBJ2-2; 7 positions agree with TRBD2. V lost 4 bases, J lost 1 base, and 12 bases stayed unmatched. This CDR3 spans 18 amino acids. Germline V gene data show CDR1 as SGHTA and CDR2 as FQGNSA. The CDR3 is CASSSSGGGRGNTGELFF. CDR3 in DNA: TGTGCCAGCAGCTCAAGCGGCGGGGGTCGCGGGAACACCGGGGAGCTGTTTTTT.